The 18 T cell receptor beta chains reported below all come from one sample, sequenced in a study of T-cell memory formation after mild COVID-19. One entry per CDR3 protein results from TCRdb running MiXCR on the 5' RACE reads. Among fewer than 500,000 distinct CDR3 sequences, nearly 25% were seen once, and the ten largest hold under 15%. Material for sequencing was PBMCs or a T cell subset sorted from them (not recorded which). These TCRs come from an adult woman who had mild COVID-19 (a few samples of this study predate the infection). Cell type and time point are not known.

CDR3 protein: CASSLAQGSEQYF. The CDR3 DNA sequence: TGTGCCAGCAGTTTAGCACAGGGGTCCGAGCAGTACTTC. This chain connects TRBV12-3 or TRBV12-4 to TRBJ2-7, with 7 positions matching TRBD1. The CDR3 has 13 amino acids. With 0 bases clipped from V and 6 bases from J, the junction kept 2 bases outside the gene matches.

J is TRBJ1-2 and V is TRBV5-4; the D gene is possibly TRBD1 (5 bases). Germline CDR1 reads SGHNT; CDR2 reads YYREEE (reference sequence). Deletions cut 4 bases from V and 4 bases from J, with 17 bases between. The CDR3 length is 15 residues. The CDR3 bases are TGTGCCAGCAGCGAGCAGGCCAGGGACGGCTATGGCTACACCTTC. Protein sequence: CASSEQARDGYGYTF.

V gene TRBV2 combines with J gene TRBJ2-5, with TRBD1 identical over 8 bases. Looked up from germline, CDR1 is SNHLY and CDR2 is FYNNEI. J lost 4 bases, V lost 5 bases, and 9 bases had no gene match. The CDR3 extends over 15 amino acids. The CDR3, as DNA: TGTGCCAGCAGTTCCGACAGGGGCCATGGAGAGACCCAGTACTTC. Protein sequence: CASSSDRGHGETQYF.

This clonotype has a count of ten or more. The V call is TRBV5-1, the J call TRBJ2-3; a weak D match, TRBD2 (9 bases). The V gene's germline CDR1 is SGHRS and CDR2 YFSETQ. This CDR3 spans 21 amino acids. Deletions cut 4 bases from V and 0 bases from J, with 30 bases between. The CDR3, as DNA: TGCGCCAGCAGCCGTATCCCAACAACAGCGGGAGGACAGGGAAGCACAGATACGCAGTATTTT. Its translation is CASSRIPTTAGGQGSTDTQYF.

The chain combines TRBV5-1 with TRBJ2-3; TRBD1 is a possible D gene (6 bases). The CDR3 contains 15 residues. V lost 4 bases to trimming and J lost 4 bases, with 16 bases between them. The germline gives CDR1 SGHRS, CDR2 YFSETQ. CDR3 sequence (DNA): TGCGCCAGCAGCCTCGGACAGCCAGGGGCAGATACGCAGTATTTT. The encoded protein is CASSLGQPGADTQYF.

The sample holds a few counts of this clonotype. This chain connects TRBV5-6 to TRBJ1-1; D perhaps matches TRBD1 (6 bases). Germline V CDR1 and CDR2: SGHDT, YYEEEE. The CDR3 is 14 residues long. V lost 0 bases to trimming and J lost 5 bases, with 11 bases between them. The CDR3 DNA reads TGTGCCAGCAGCTTGGGCAGGGGTTTTACTGAAGCTTTCTTT. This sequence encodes CASSLGRGFTEAFF.

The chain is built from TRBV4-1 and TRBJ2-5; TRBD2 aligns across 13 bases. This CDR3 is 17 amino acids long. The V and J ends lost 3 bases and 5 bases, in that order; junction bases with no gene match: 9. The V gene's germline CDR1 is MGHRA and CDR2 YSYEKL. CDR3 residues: CASSHGTSGAGWETQYF. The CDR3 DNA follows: TGCGCCAGCAGCCATGGGACTAGCGGGGCGGGGTGGGAGACCCAGTACTTC.

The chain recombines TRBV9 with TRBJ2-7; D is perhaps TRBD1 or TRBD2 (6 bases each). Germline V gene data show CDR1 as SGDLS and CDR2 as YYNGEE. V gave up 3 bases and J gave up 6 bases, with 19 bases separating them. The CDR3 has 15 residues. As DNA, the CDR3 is TGTGCCAGCAGCGCGTGGGACACCGTCGGGGGCGAGCAGTACTTC. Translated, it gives CASSAWDTVGGEQYF.

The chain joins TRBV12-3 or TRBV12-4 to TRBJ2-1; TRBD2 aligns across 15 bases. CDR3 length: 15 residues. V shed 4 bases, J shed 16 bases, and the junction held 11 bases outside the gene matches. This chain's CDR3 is CASSSPGLAGGRCFF. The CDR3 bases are TGTGCCAGCAGTTCACCCGGACTAGCGGGGGGGCGGTGCTTCTTC.

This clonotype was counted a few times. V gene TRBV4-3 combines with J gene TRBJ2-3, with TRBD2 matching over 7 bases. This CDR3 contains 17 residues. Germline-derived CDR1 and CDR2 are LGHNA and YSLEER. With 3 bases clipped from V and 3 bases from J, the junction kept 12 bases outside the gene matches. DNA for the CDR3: TGCGCCAGCAGCCAGAGGGAGCGGGACTTTTCTACAGATACGCAGTATTTT. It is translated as CASSQRERDFSTDTQYF.

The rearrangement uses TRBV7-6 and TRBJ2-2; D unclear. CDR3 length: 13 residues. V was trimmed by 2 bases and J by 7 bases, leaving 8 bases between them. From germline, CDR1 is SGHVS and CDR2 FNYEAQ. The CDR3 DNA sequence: TGTGCCAGCAGCTTATCTAACGGCGGGGAGCTGTTTTTT. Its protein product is CASSLSNGGELFF.

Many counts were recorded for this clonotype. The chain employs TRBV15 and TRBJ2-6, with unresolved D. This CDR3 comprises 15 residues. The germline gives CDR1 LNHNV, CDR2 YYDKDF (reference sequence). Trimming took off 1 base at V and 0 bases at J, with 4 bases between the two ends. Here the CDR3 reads CATSRATSGANVLTF. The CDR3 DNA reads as TGTGCCACCAGCAGAGCCACCTCTGGGGCCAACGTCCTGACTTTC.

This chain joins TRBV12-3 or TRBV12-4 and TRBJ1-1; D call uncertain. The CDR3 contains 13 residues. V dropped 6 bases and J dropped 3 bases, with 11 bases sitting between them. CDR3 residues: CASSREPYTEAFF. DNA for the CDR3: TGTGCCAGCAGCAGAGAACCCTACACTGAAGCTTTCTTT.

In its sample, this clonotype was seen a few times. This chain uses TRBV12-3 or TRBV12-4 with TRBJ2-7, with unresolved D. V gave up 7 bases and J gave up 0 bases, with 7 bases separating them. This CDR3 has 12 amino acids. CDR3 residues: CASTPDSYEQYF. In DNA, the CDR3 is TGTGCCAGCACCCCTGACTCCTACGAGCAGTACTTC.

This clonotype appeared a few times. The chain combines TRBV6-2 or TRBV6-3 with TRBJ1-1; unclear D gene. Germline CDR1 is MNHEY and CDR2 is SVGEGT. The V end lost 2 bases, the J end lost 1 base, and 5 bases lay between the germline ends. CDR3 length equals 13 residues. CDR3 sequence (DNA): TGTGCCAGCAGTTACACCAGGAACACTGAAGCTTTCTTT. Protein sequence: CASSYTRNTEAFF.

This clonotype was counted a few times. CDR3 in DNA: TGCAGTGCTAGAGGACAGCCAGCTAACTATGGCTACACCTTC. Residues: CSARGQPANYGYTF. The chain combines TRBV20-1 with TRBJ1-2, with D perhaps matching TRBD1 (5 bases). Trimming removed 1 base from V and 0 bases from J, with 9 bases in between. CDR1 is DFQATT and CDR2 is SNEGSKA in the germline V gene (reference sequence). The CDR3 has 14 amino acids.

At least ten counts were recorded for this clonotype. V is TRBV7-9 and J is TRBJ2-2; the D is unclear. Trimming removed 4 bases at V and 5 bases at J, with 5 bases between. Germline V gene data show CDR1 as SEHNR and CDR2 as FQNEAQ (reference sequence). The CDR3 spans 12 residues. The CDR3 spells CASSSLTGELFF. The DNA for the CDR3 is TGTGCCAGCAGCTCGCTAACCGGGGAGCTGTTTTTT.

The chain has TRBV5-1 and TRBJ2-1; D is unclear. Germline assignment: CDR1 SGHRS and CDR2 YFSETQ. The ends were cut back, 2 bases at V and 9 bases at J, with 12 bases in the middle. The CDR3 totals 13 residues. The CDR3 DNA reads TGCGCCAGCAGCTTTGAAATAGTGGGTGAGCAGTTCTTC. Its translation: CASSFEIVGEQFF.